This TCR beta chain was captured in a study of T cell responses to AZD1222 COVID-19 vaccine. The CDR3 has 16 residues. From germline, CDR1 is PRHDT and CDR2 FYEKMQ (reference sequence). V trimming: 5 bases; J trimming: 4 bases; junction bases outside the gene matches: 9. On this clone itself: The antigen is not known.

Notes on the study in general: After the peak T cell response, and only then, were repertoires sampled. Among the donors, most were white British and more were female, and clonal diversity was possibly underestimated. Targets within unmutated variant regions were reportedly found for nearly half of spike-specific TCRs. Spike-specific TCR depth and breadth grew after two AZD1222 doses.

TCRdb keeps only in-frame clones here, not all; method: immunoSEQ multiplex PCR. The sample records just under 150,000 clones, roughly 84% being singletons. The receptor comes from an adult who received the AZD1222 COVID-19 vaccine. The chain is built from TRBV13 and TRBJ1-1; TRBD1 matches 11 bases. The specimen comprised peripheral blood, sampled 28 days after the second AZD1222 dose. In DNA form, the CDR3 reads TGTGCCAGCAGCCCCCGGACAGGGGGCTATGGCACTGAAGCTTTCTTT. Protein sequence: CASSPRTGGYGTEAFF.